A single sample gave rise to the 27 T cell receptor beta chains below, sequenced in a study of blood T cell repertoires in COVID-19. Clones were read by immunoSEQ multiplex PCR, and TCRdb kept only the in-frame ones, dropping some. Of some 180,000 clones listed, 75% to 85% are singletons. Sample: peripheral blood. The receptor set was obtained from a human donor in a cohort sampled during active COVID-19.

A few counts support this clone. The chain is built from TRBV2 and TRBJ2-1; possibly TRBD1 for D (5 bases). Germline lookup yields CDR1 SNHLY and CDR2 FYNNEI. V shed 8 bases and J shed 4 bases, with 18 bases lying between them. The CDR3 is 15 amino acids. CDR3 DNA: TGTGCCAGCTCTTTCCAGGGTCGGTTATACAATGAGCAGTTCTTC. Protein product: CASSFQGRLYNEQFF.

The chain employs TRBV3-1 (or the pseudogene TRBV3-2) and TRBJ2-7; no definite D call. Germline-derived CDR1 and CDR2 are LGHDT and YNNKEL (reference sequence). Between the trimmed V and J ends, which lost 0 bases and 6 bases, there was a span of 9 bases. This CDR3 contains 13 residues. CDR3 sequence: CASSQDYIAEQYF. In DNA, the CDR3 is TGTGCCAGCAGCCAAGATTACATAGCCGAGCAGTACTTC.

The genes are TRBV27 and TRBJ2-7, with 7 positions matching TRBD2. The V and J ends lost 6 bases and 0 bases, in that order; junction bases with no gene match: 5. Germline CDR1 is MNHEY and CDR2 is SMNVEV (reference sequence). The CDR3 length is 14 residues. The CDR3 DNA follows: TGTGCCAGCAGCCGTAGCGGGTTCTCCTACGAGCAGTACTTC. Translated: CASSRSGFSYEQYF.

V and J are TRBV6-5 and TRBJ2-7; 9 nucleotides align to TRBD1. Germline V CDR1 and CDR2: MNHEY, SVGAGI. The CDR3 sequence is 15 residues long. V lost 5 bases, J lost 3 bases, and 8 bases stayed unmatched. The CDR3 protein is CASSKKQGAIYEQYF. The CDR3 DNA sequence: TGTGCCAGCAGTAAAAAACAGGGGGCCATCTACGAGCAGTACTTC.

The V gene is TRBV28, the J gene TRBJ2-7; TRBD1 is a possible D gene (5 bases). The CDR3 has 14 residues. Trimming took off 2 bases at V and 0 bases at J, with 8 bases between the two ends. Germline CDR1 reads MDHEN; CDR2 reads SYDVKM. The DNA for the CDR3 is TGTGCCAGCAGTTTAGCCAGGGACTCCTACGAGCAGTACTTC. Translation gives CASSLARDSYEQYF. Supplemented by reference TRBV28 and TRBJ2-7, the full variable domain reads DVKVTQSSRYLVKRTGEKVFLECVQDMDHENMFWYRQDPGLGLRLIYFSYDVKMKEKGDIPEGYSVSREKKERFSLILESASTNQTSMYLCASSLARDSYEQYFGPGTRLTVT.

CDR3 nucleotide sequence: TGTGCCAGCAGTTTAGCTGGGGGACAGGGGGCTAGTACGCGGGGGCAGTACTTC. Translating it yields CASSLAGGQGASTRGQYF. This chain connects TRBV28 to TRBJ2-7; TRBD1 aligns across 12 bases. The CDR3 has 18 amino acids. The germline V gene encodes CDR1 MDHEN and CDR2 SYDVKM. The V segment lost 2 bases and the J segment 9 bases; nucleotides outside the gene matches: 17.

The V and J genes are TRBV3-1 (or the pseudogene TRBV3-2) and TRBJ2-2; 7 nucleotides align to TRBD1. The ends lost 4 bases at V and 1 base at J; junction bases unmatched: 12. Germline V CDR1 and CDR2: LGHDT, YNNKEL (reference sequence). This CDR3 has 18 amino acids. As DNA, the CDR3 is TGTGCCAGCAGCCGAGGACCTAGGCAGGGGGTGAACACCGGGGAGCTGTTTTTT. This sequence encodes CASSRGPRQGVNTGELFF.

This chain joins TRBV7-9 and TRBJ1-2; D ambiguous. The CDR3 consists of 13 residues. V was cut by 1 base and J by 4 bases, with 7 bases left in between. The germline gives CDR1 SEHNR, CDR2 FQNEAQ (reference sequence). The CDR3 loop reads CASSLVGTYGYTF. DNA for the CDR3: TGTGCCAGCAGCTTAGTGGGCACCTATGGCTACACCTTC.

V gene TRBV7-9 combines with J gene TRBJ2-1; D possibly corresponds to TRBD1 (7 bases). The CDR3 is 15 amino acids. Trimming removed 5 bases at V and 0 bases at J, with 11 bases between. In germline, CDR1 is SEHNR, CDR2 FQNEAQ (reference sequence). The CDR3 nucleotides are TGTGCCAGCAGCCGCGGGGACAGCTCCTACAATGAGCAGTTCTTC. Translation: CASSRGDSSYNEQFF.

Regarding this clone: Other DNA sequences in the sample encode the same CDR3. V is TRBV5-1 and J is TRBJ2-7; 8 nucleotides agree with TRBD1. V dropped 4 bases and J dropped 3; count of bases not matched to a gene: 3. This CDR3 is 13 amino acids long. Germline loops: CDR1 SGHRS, CDR2 YFSETQ. The DNA for the CDR3 is TGCGCCAGCAGCCGTGGACAGGGCTACGAGCAGTACTTC. Protein: CASSRGQGYEQYF.

The chain employs TRBV5-5 and TRBJ2-1; possible D gene TRBD2, 7 bases. The CDR3 is 17 residues long. Per germline, CDR1 SGHKS and CDR2 YYEKEE (reference sequence). V shed 4 bases and J shed 2 bases, with 19 bases lying between them. CDR3 amino acids: CASSLIGGDQPYNEQFF. The CDR3 nucleotides read TGTGCCAGCAGCCTTATAGGGGGGGACCAACCCTACAATGAGCAGTTCTTC.

This clone was found once. The V and J genes are TRBV11-1 and TRBJ2-3, with TRBD2 identical over 11 bases. The CDR3 length is 15 residues. Germline V gene lookup returns CDR1 SGHAT and CDR2 FQDESV (reference sequence). Unmatched junction bases numbered 8, after V lost 7 bases and J lost 5 bases. The CDR3 loop reads CASTLLAGGGDTQYF. CDR3 coding DNA: TGTGCCAGCACGCTTCTAGCGGGAGGTGGAGATACGCAGTATTTT. Together with reference TRBV11-1 and TRBJ2-3, the CDR3 gives the full variable domain: EAEVAQSPRYKITEKSQAVAFWCDPISGHATLYWYRQILGQGPELLVQFQDESVVDDSQLPKDRFSAERLKGVDSTLKIQPAELGDSAMYLCASTLLAGGGDTQYFGPGTRLTVL.

CDR3 region: CASRQGAEKLFF. The CDR3 DNA reads as TGTGCCAGCAGGCAGGGGGCGGAAAAACTGTTTTTT. The chain joins TRBV6-5 to TRBJ1-4, with 8 bases aligning to TRBD1. V lost 6 bases, J lost 8 bases, and 2 bases stayed unmatched. CDR3 length: 12 amino acids. CDR1 is MNHEY and CDR2 is SVGAGI in the germline V gene.

This chain joins TRBV4-1 and TRBJ2-5; TRBD2 matches at 7 bases. The CDR3 is 14 residues long. The V and J ends lost 0 bases and 5 bases, in that order; junction bases with no gene match: 3. CDR1 is MGHRA and CDR2 is YSYEKL in the germline V gene. CDR3 bases: TGCGCCAGCAGCCAAGAAGCGGGGAGGGAGACCCAGTACTTC. As protein: CASSQEAGRETQYF.

This clone has only a few counts. The V gene is TRBV10-2, the J gene TRBJ2-7, with D unclear. CDR3 length equals 14 residues. V was clipped by 8 bases and J by 5 bases, with 19 bases between them. Germline CDR1 WSHSY, CDR2 SAAADI. The CDR3 bases are TGCGCCAGCTCTACGCAGTTCCGAGGCGACGAGCAGTACTTC. Encoded protein: CASSTQFRGDEQYF.

This rearrangement joins TRBV7-2 to TRBJ1-3; D call uncertain. This CDR3 comprises 13 residues. The germline V gene has CDR1 SGHTA and CDR2 FQGNSA. The V end was cut by 5 bases, the J end by 8 bases, with 13 bases between. CDR3 sequence: CASSRRAFDTIYF. CDR3 coding DNA: TGTGCCAGCAGCCGGAGAGCCTTCGACACCATATATTTT.

In nucleotides, the CDR3 is TGTGCCAGCTCACCACCGACAGCCTACGAGCAGTACTTC. This codes for CASSPPTAYEQYF. The chain couples TRBV18 to TRBJ2-7; tentative D call: TRBD1 (5 bases). Looked up from germline, CDR1 is KGHSH and CDR2 is LQKENI. V lost 0 bases to trimming and J lost 2 bases, with 5 bases between them. CDR3 length equals 13 residues.

The chain recombines TRBV4-1 with TRBJ2-1, with TRBD2 identical over 7 bases. This CDR3 has 15 amino acids. V shed 4 bases, J shed 2 bases, and the junction held 5 bases outside the gene matches. CDR1 is MGHRA, CDR2 YSYEKL, per germline. The CDR3 loop is CASSLPGGTYNEQFF. Written as DNA, the CDR3 is TGCGCCAGCAGCCTCCCCGGGGGGACCTACAATGAGCAGTTCTTC.

J is TRBJ1-5 and V is TRBV7-8; maybe TRBD1 (5 bases). The length of the CDR3 is 14 residues. The V end was cut by 3 bases, the J end by 2 bases, with 8 bases between. Germline CDR1 SGHVS, CDR2 FQNEAQ. DNA for the CDR3: TGTGCCAGCAGCTTCCTCAGGGGCAATCAGCCCCAGCATTTT. This encodes CASSFLRGNQPQHF.

The V and J genes are TRBV19 and TRBJ1-1; possibly TRBD1 for D (5 bases). V gave up 4 bases and J gave up 2 bases, with 11 bases separating them. Germline values: CDR1 LNHDA, CDR2 SQIVND (reference sequence). The CDR3 extends over 14 amino acids. The DNA for the CDR3 is TGTGCCAGTAGTAAAACAGGAGCCAACACTGAAGCTTTCTTT. Amino acids: CASSKTGANTEAFF.

Written as DNA, the CDR3 is TGTGCCAGTAGTCTCAGGGATGGGAATCAGCCCCAGCATTTT. Amino acids: CASSLRDGNQPQHF. The rearrangement links TRBV19 to TRBJ1-5; D is possibly TRBD1 (5 bases). Germline assignment: CDR1 LNHDA and CDR2 SQIVND (reference sequence). V lost 5 bases and J 4 bases, leaving 12 bases between the germline ends. CDR3 length: 14 residues.

The chain joins TRBV6-5 to TRBJ1-1; D is possibly TRBD1 (6 bases). CDR3 length equals 15 residues. The V end lost 0 bases, the J end lost 2 bases, and 10 bases lay between the germline ends. Germline lookup yields CDR1 MNHEY and CDR2 SVGAGI. The CDR3 sequence is CASSYSRGGNTEAFF. In DNA form, the CDR3 reads TGTGCCAGCAGTTACTCGAGGGGGGGTAACACTGAAGCTTTCTTT.

The CDR3 coding sequence is TGTGCCAGCAGCCCCAGCGGGAGGCCGATCACAGATACGCAGTATTTT. It encodes CASSPSGRPITDTQYF. V gene TRBV14 combines with J gene TRBJ2-3; 9 bases match TRBD2. Germline V gene data show CDR1 as SGHDN and CDR2 as FVKESK. Trimming removed 4 bases from V and 2 bases from J; junction bases left unmatched: 7. The length of the CDR3 is 16 residues.

This clone was seen a handful of times. J is TRBJ2-3 and V is TRBV7-9, with D possibly matching TRBD2 (6 bases). Trimming stripped 5 bases from V and 0 bases from J, with 9 bases between. The CDR3 sequence is 14 residues long. CDR1 SEHNR and CDR2 FQNEAQ come from the germline V gene (reference sequence). The CDR3 bases are TGTGCCAGCAGCAGAAGCGGGAGCACAGATACGCAGTATTTT. Its protein is CASSRSGSTDTQYF.

This sequence joins TRBV6-5 and TRBJ1-1, with D perhaps TRBD1 (5 bases). The CDR3 is 15 residues long. Trimming removed 0 bases at V and 0 bases at J, with 8 bases between. In germline, CDR1 is MNHEY, CDR2 SVGAGI. In nucleotides, the CDR3 is TGTGCCAGCAGTTACTCTACAGGCATGAACACTGAAGCTTTCTTT. Translated, it gives CASSYSTGMNTEAFF.

This clone was counted only a few times. The chain employs TRBV27 and TRBJ2-1; 8 bases line up with TRBD1. CDR3 length equals 15 residues. Germline V CDR1 and CDR2: MNHEY, SMNVEV (reference sequence). V shed 5 bases and J 4 bases; nucleotides not matched to a gene: 7. As DNA, the CDR3 is TGTGCCAGCAGTCCCACAGGGGGACCTTACAATGAGCAGTTCTTC. It specifies CASSPTGGPYNEQFF.

This clone has a single count. This chain connects TRBV6-5 to TRBJ1-5; possible D gene TRBD1, 5 bases. Per the germline V gene, CDR1 is MNHEY and CDR2 is SVGAGI. This CDR3 has 14 residues. Trimming shortened V by 7 bases and J by 0 bases, and 10 bases separated the two germline ends. The CDR3 DNA reads TGTGCCAGCAATGGACACCCTAGCAATCAGCCCCAGCATTTT. Protein product: CASNGHPSNQPQHF.